Here is one TCR beta chain with its context. This entry comes from a study of shared clonotypes between healthy human individuals. Produced via immunoSEQ multiplex PCR; TCRdb's table is partial and in-frame only. The table lists 600,000 or so clones, 90% to 95% of them singletons. Terminally differentiated effector memory CD45RA+ cells were left out of the naive CD8 fraction, which was CD45RO-negative and positively selected for CCR7. The study drew all its donors from Caucasian adults living in Nashville, Tennessee. The sequence was collected from a woman aged 30 to 39 in good health. The specimen was naive CD8+ T cells sorted from blood.

CDR3 residues: CASSFGLREQFF. For the CDR3, the DNA is TGTGCCAGCAGCTTCGGGTTACGTGAGCAGTTCTTC. The chain couples TRBV7-9 to TRBJ2-1; D uncertain. The CDR3 has 12 amino acids. The germline V and J ends were trimmed by 3 bases and 9 bases, with 9 bases remaining between them. CDR1 SEHNR and CDR2 FQNEAQ come from the germline V gene (reference sequence).